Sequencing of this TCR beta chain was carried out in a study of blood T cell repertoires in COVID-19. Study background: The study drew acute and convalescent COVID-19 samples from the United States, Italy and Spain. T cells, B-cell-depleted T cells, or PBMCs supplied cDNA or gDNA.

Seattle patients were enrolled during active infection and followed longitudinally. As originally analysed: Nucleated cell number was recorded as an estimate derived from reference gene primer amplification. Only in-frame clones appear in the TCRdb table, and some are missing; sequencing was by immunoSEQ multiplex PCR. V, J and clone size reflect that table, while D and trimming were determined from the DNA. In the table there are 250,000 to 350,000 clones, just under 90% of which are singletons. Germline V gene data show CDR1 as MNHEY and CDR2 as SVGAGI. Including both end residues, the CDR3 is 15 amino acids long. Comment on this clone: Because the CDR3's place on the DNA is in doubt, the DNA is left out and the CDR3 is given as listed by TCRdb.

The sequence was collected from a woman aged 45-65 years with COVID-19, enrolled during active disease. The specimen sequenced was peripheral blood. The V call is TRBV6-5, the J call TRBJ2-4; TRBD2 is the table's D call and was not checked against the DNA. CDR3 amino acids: CASPSQKHSVLRRSF.